This T cell receptor (beta chain) was documented in a study of blood T cell repertoires in COVID-19. Per the study methods: By means of reference gene primer amplification, nucleated cell counts were estimated. TCRdb's copy holds only in-frame clones and misses some; the assay was immunoSEQ multiplex PCR. The V and J calls and clone size are taken from that table; D and trimming were inferred from the DNA. The repertoire holds roughly 450,000 clones, with roughly 91% as singletons. The participants were between about 18 and 90 years old and came from about two dozen US areas. Recovered status in Cohort 3 required two negative PCRs, clearance, or symptom resolution. CDR3 length: 17 residues. Unmatched junction bases numbered 8, after V lost 0 bases and J lost 2 bases. Looked up from germline, CDR1 is SGHRS and CDR2 is YFSETQ.

Sequencing used PBMCs or T cells enriched from blood (not recorded which). This TCR was recovered from a man aged 18 to 29 who had recovered from COVID-19. The chain joins TRBV5-1 to TRBJ2-3, with 8 nucleotides matching TRBD1. The CDR3 sequence is CASSLAQTGDNTDTQYF. The CDR3 DNA reads TGCGCCAGCAGCTTGGCCCAGACAGGGGACAACACAGATACGCAGTATTTT.